The 18 T cell receptor beta chains below all came from one sample that was sequenced in a study of T cell changes during pregnancy in multiple sclerosis. Sequencing used immunoSEQ multiplex PCR; TCRdb keeps in-frame clones, though not all of them. The sample has over 25,000 clones, approximately 90% seen once. The starting material was CD8+ T cells from peripheral blood mononuclear cells, obtained in the third trimester of pregnancy. The receptors derive from a female donor with multiple sclerosis, enrolled in a pregnancy study.

This rearrangement joins TRBV9 to TRBJ2-7, with TRBD2 as a possible D gene (5 bases). The CDR3 is 13 amino acids. Trimming pared 2 bases from V and 5 bases from J, leaving 11 bases between. CDR1 and CDR2 (germline): SGDLS, YYNGEE. The CDR3 DNA reads as TGTGCCAGCAGCGTCGAGGGCAACCACGAGCAGTACTTC. The encoded protein is CASSVEGNHEQYF.

A word on this clone: The junction does not match germline at one end; this may be a read error. The genes are TRBV30 and TRBJ2-1; 10 bases are a match to TRBD1. Germline CDR1 GTSNPN, CDR2 SVGIG (reference sequence). CDR3 length: 15 amino acids. The DNA for the CDR3 is TGTGCCTGGAGTGTGGACAGGGGGTCCTTCAATGAGCAGTTCTTC. As protein: CAWSVDRGSFNEQFF.

The chain links TRBV9 to TRBJ2-1; TRBD2 matches 12 bases. Germline V CDR1 and CDR2: SGDLS, YYNGEE. This CDR3 contains 17 residues. J was trimmed by 4 bases and V by 2 bases; bases with no gene match: 7. In DNA form, the CDR3 reads TGTGCCAGCAGCGTCCGTCTAGCGGGGGGGCCGTACAATGAGCAGTTCTTC. It specifies CASSVRLAGGPYNEQFF.

The gene calls are TRBV30 and TRBJ2-7; 8 bases map to TRBD1. Trimming cost V 5 bases and J 4 bases; bases outside gene matches: 4. The CDR3 totals 12 residues. Germline assignment: CDR1 GTSNPN and CDR2 SVGIG (reference sequence). CDR3: CAWGQGLYEQYF. In nucleotides, the CDR3 is TGTGCCTGGGGACAGGGATTGTACGAGCAGTACTTC.

The V call is TRBV9, the J call TRBJ2-1, with 7 bases that match TRBD2. There are 18 residues in the CDR3. Germline V gene sequence: CDR1 SGDLS, CDR2 YYNGEE. The J segment lost 0 bases and the V segment lost 3 bases, leaving 12 bases of the junction unmatched. The CDR3 coding sequence is TGTGCCAGCAGCGCCCCGAAAGGTGGCGGGAGCTCCTACAATGAGCAGTTCTTC. It is translated as CASSAPKGGGSSYNEQFF.

The CDR3 is CASSTGQGAYEQYF. CDR3 sequence (DNA): TGTGCCAGCAGCACCGGACAGGGCGCCTACGAGCAGTACTTC. This rearrangement joins TRBV9 to TRBJ2-7, with 8 bases matching TRBD1. Losses at the gene ends were 4 bases for V and 2 bases for J; bases not matched to a gene: 5. This CDR3 is 14 amino acids long. Germline V gene data show CDR1 as SGDLS and CDR2 as YYNGEE.

CDR3 amino acids: CASSRDRDLSSSYEQYF. DNA for the CDR3: TGTGCCAGCAGCCGGGACCGGGACTTATCTAGCTCCTACGAGCAGTACTTC. The chain recombines TRBV5-4 with TRBJ2-7, with D perhaps TRBD2 (6 bases). The germline V gene encodes CDR1 SGHNT and CDR2 YYREEE (reference sequence). V gave up 4 bases and J gave up 0 bases, with 20 bases separating them. The CDR3 sequence is 17 residues long.

V usage is TRBV27 and J usage is TRBJ2-3; maybe TRBD2 (6 bases). Trimming removed 3 bases at V and 2 bases at J, with 12 bases between. The CDR3 is 15 residues long. Germline CDR1 MNHEY, CDR2 SMNVEV (reference sequence). As DNA, the CDR3 is TGTGCCAGCAGTTTGGCGGGACCGGTCACAGATACGCAGTATTTT. Its protein is CASSLAGPVTDTQYF.

The chain has TRBV6-5 and TRBJ2-7; TRBD1 is a possible D gene (5 bases). Germline CDR1 is MNHEY and CDR2 is SVGAGI. The CDR3 totals 14 residues. V was shortened by 6 bases and J by 4 bases, with 16 bases between the two germline ends. The CDR3 region is CASSLTEFAYEQYF. In nucleotides, the CDR3 is TGTGCCAGCAGCCTGACAGAGTTTGCTTACGAGCAGTACTTC.

The chain combines TRBV7-3 with TRBJ2-1, with 12 bases fitting TRBD2. The CDR3 extends over 15 amino acids. Germline V lookup: CDR1 SGHTA, CDR2 FQGTGA. V lost 4 bases to trimming and J lost 4 bases; unmatched junction nucleotides: 2. The CDR3 region is CASSSSGGVYNEQFF. The CDR3, as DNA: TGTGCCAGCAGCTCTAGCGGGGGGGTATACAATGAGCAGTTCTTC.

The chain uses TRBV27 and TRBJ1-2, with TRBD1 matching 12 bases. Germline values: CDR1 MNHEY, CDR2 SMNVEV (reference sequence). The CDR3 runs 14 residues. Unmatched junction bases numbered 10, after V lost 8 bases and J lost 9 bases. CDR3 coding DNA: TGTGCCAGCGCTCCCGGGACAGGGGGCGCGAGCTACACCTTC. Amino acid sequence: CASAPGTGGASYTF.

The chain combines TRBV5-3 with TRBJ1-2; D may be TRBD1 (5 bases). TRBV5-3 falls under the ORF class, with uncertain function. Trimming took 2 bases from V and 8 from J, leaving 10 bases between them. The CDR3 is made up of 12 amino acids. The CDR3 coding sequence is TGTGCCAGAAGCTTTAAGGGGCTCGGCTACACCTTC. This translates into CARSFKGLGYTF.

This chain uses TRBV9 with TRBJ1-4; D is perhaps TRBD1 (6 bases). The CDR3 is 15 amino acids. Trimming took off 4 bases at V and 7 bases at J, with 17 bases between the two ends. Per germline, CDR1 SGDLS and CDR2 YYNGEE. CDR3 loop: CASSTAGGRGEKLFF. In DNA, the CDR3 is TGTGCCAGCAGCACGGCCGGGGGGCGCGGTGAAAAACTGTTTTTT.

V is TRBV6-6 and J is TRBJ1-1; TRBD1 might be the D (5 bases). This CDR3 is 13 amino acids long. The germline V and J ends were trimmed by 6 bases and 1 base, with 9 bases remaining between them. The germline V gene has CDR1 MNHNY and CDR2 SVGAGI (reference sequence). The CDR3 DNA is TGTGCCAGCAGCAAGACAGAGAACACTGAAGCTTTCTTT. Amino acids: CASSKTENTEAFF.

The chain carries TRBV7-9 and TRBJ2-7, with D perhaps matching TRBD1 (5 bases). The CDR3 loop spans 17 amino acids. Germline lookup yields CDR1 SEHNR and CDR2 FQNEAQ (reference sequence). Trimming pared 5 bases from V and 3 bases from J, leaving 23 bases between. CDR3 amino acids: CASSPSTPAEGDYEQYF. The CDR3 DNA reads TGTGCCAGCAGCCCCAGCACCCCCGCCGAAGGGGACTACGAGCAGTACTTC.

The rearrangement links TRBV15 to TRBJ1-5; D remains unclear. CDR3 length: 14 amino acids. Looked up from germline, CDR1 is LNHNV and CDR2 is YYDKDF (reference sequence). The V end was cut by 0 bases, the J end by 0 bases, with 3 bases between. The CDR3 loop reads CATSRDNSNQPQHF. The CDR3 DNA sequence: TGTGCCACCAGCAGAGACAATAGCAATCAGCCCCAGCATTTT.

The genes are TRBV7-8 and TRBJ2-3; 10 bases are a match to TRBD2. CDR1 is SGHVS, CDR2 FQNEAQ, per germline. The CDR3 has 14 residues. V gave up 11 bases and J gave up 4 bases; unmatched junction bases: 9. CDR3 in amino acids: CASKGAGGPDTQYF. CDR3 coding DNA: TGTGCCTCCAAAGGAGCGGGGGGGCCAGATACGCAGTATTTT.

The gene calls are TRBV14 and TRBJ2-7, with TRBD1 matching 12 bases. Germline CDR1 is SGHDN and CDR2 is FVKESK. After removal of 4 bases from V and 3 bases from J, the junction contained 7 bases not matched to a gene. The CDR3 loop spans 16 amino acids. As DNA, the CDR3 is TGTGCCAGCAGCCGGAACCGGGACAGGGGGCTCTACGAGCAGTACTTC. Encoded protein: CASSRNRDRGLYEQYF.